The source of this T cell receptor (beta chain) is a study of human T cells and chemical hapten exposure. Points from the study as a whole: There were significantly more large CDR3 similarity clusters among expanded TCRs than among controls.

Time point indicated: patch test 1, 2 weeks after DPC sensitization. The treatment: therapeutic diphenylcyclopropenone sensitization with weekly scalp DPC. TCRdb reprocessed the RACE reads via MiXCR and lists one record per CDR3 protein. The table records about 360,000 distinct CDR3 sequences, roughly 4.8% of them present only once. Regarding this clonotype: Its antigen is currently unknown.

The CDR3 totals 15 residues. V shed 6 bases and J 2 bases; nucleotides not matched to a gene: 9. Per germline, CDR1 LNHDA and CDR2 SQIVND (reference sequence). This material consisted of whole blood, taken in connection with sensitization to the hapten diphenylcyclopropenone (DPC). The gene calls are TRBV19 and TRBJ2-5, with 7 bases identical to TRBD1. The sequence was collected from a woman aged 50 to 60 with alopecia areata. Some clones in this sample may be carry-over from other donors' samples. In DNA, the CDR3 is TGTGCCAGTAGCTCCGACAGGGCAGGGCAAGAGACCCAGTACTTC. It codes for CASSSDRAGQETQYF.